This T cell receptor (beta chain) was sequenced during a study of control samples from healthy donors and cancer patients. Germline V CDR1 and CDR2: MDHEN, SYDVKM. V was clipped by 1 base and J by 0 bases, with 13 bases between them. CDR3 length equals 17 residues. TCRdb's copy holds only in-frame clones and misses some; the assay was immunoSEQ multiplex PCR. The sample has roughly 120,000 clones; just under 95% are singletons. The material sequenced was blood. The origin of this receptor is a man aged 25-45 years in good health. This chain uses TRBV28 with TRBJ1-3; D perhaps matches TRBD1 (5 bases). CDR3 nucleotide sequence: TGTGCCAGCAGTTTATTACCCAGGGCCCTCTCTGGAAACACCATATATTTT. It specifies CASSLLPRALSGNTIYF.